Many counts were recorded for the clone carrying this TCR beta chain. Its antigen is still unknown. PCR employed 60 Vbeta and 13 Jbeta primers. Generated by immunoSEQ multiplex PCR, the TCRdb table keeps only in-frame clones and is missing some. The table records under 110,000 clones, roughly 71% of them present only once. Germline V gene data show CDR1 as SGHRS and CDR2 as YFSETQ. V shed 1 base and J 1 base; nucleotides not matched to a gene: 4. The CDR3 totals 15 residues. The source of the sample is a study of cytomegalovirus exposure and HLA in healthy donors. Study-wide points: Sequence variants that were highly shared formed a cluster that was likely a sequencing artifact. Later analysis reportedly placed an Asian-associated ancestry cluster below the roughly 670-donor mean in N-insertions.

The TCR sequence derives from a male donor in good health and CMV-seropositive. The genes are TRBV5-1 and TRBJ1-1, with 7 bases fitting TRBD1. Sequencing was carried out using PBMCs. The CDR3 DNA follows: TGCGCCAGCAGCTTGCAGGGACAGTCGAACACTGAAGCTTTCTTT. Translation gives CASSLQGQSNTEAFF.